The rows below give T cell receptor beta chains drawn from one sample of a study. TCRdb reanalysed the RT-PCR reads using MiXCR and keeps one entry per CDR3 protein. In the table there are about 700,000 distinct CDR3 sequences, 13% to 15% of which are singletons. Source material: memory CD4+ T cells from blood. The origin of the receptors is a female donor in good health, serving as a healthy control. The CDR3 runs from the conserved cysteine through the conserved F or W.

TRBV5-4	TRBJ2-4	CASSEAGGLAKNIQYF
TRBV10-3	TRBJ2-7	CAISPVVSYEQYF
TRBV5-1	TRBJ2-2	CASSPQGSGTGEPFF
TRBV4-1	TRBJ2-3	CASSQDRRTDTQYF
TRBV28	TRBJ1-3	CASRNTGTGRNTIYF
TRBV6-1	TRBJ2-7	CASRQANEQYF
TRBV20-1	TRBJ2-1	CSARDLTGGYNEQFF
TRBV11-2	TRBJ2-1	CASSFGTGTYNEQFF
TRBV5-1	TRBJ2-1	CASTPGDVSSYNEQFF
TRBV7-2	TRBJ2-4	CASSLGSGAGGDIQYF
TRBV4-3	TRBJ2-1	CASSQDWGGEQFF
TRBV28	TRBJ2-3	CASSRPLAGPNTQYF
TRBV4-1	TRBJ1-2	CASSPPRTDGGYTF
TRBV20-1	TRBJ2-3	CSAMVAGSPSGTDTQYF
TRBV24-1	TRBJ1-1	CATSVRGDRGPKTSNTEAFF
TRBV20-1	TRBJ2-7	CSAPGPHYEQYF
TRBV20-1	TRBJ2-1	CSARAPVMGDEQFF
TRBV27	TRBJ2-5	CASSLRGDQETQYF
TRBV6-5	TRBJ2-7	CASRVAGPYEQYF
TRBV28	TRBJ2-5	CASSSPLAGGRETQYF
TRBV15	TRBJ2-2	CATSLHSNTGELFF
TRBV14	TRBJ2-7	CASSLIQGIAYEQYF
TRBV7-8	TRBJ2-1	CASRARQSNEQFF
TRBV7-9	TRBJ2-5	CASSPRPTGTGETQYF
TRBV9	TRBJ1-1	CASRDAREGSTEAFF
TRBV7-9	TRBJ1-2	CASSPQGVAGYTF
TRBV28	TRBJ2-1	CASSPGSYNEQFF
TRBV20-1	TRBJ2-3	CSANPLPTSGRSDTQYF
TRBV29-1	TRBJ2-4	CSAEDREAKNIQYF
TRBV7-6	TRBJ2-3	CASSLLETGVAYF
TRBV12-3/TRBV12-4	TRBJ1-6	CASSKTGGAGWPSPLHF
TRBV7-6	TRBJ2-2	CASSLLRGELFF
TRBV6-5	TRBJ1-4	CASSYSWAGRQELFF
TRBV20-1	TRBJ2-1	CSPGQGAWNEQFF
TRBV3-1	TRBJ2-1	CASSPRTLRAEQFF
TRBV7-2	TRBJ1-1	CASSLQGYPDTEAFF
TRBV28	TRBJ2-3	CASIQGAHTDTQYF
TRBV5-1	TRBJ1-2	CASSAREQGFLYGYTF
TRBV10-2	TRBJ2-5	CATSIQGETQYF
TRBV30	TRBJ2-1	CAWSEGQGTYNEQFF
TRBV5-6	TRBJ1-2	CASSSFSGGHGYTF
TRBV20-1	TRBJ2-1	CSEAGDNEQFF
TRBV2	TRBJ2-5	CASRINRGPETQYF
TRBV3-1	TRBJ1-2	CASSQVPGTDGYTF
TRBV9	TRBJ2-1	CASSVEGQAFREQFF
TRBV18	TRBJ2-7	CASSPARGGDEQYF
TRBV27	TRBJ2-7	CASSTENQYEQYF
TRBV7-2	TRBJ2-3	CASSLATALGTDTQYF
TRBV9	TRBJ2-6	CASSLPRTGLSGANVLTF
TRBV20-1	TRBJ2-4	CSAFRDGIQYF
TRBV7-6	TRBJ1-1	CASSLVGTDRGTEAFF